Here is one T cell receptor beta chain with its context. This record belongs to a study of blood T cell repertoires in COVID-19. Germline-derived CDR1 and CDR2 are SGHRS and YFSETQ. The trim removed 4 bases at V and 5 bases at J, leaving 12 bases unmatched. This CDR3 region has 16 residues. The repertoire was sequenced with immunoSEQ multiplex PCR; TCRdb's copy has only in-frame clones and lacks some. Of hundreds of thousands of clones listed, about 90% were seen once; the top ten hold over 0.2%. The sequencing sample was made of peripheral blood. This receptor was identified in a woman aged 18-35 years with acute or convalescent COVID-19. The chain combines TRBV5-1 with TRBJ2-7; 10 bases are shared with TRBD2. The DNA for the CDR3 is TGCGCCAGCAGCAGGATCCCGGGACTAGCGTCCGACGAGCAGTACTTC. Translating it yields CASSRIPGLASDEQYF.